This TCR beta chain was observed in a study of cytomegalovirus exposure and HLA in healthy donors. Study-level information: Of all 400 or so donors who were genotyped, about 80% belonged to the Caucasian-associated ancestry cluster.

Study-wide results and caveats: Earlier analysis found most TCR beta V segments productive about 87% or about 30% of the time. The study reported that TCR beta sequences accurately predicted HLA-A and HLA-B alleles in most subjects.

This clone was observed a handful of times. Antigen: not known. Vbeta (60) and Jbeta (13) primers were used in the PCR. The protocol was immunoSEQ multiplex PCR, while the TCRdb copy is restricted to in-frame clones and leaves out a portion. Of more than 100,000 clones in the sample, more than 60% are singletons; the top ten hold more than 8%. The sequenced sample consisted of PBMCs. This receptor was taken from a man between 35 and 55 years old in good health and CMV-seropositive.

This CDR3 is CASSGPDRGSTDTQYF. CDR3 sequence (DNA): TGTGCCAGCAGTGGGCCGGACAGGGGCAGCACAGATACGCAGTATTTT. The V gene is TRBV25-1, the J gene TRBJ2-3, with 9 bases fitting TRBD1. The V and J ends lost 4 bases and 0 bases, in that order; junction bases with no gene match: 5. Germline values: CDR1 MGHDK, CDR2 SYGVNS. The CDR3 contains 16 residues.